This TCR beta chain was sequenced for a study of graft-versus-host responses after intestinal transplantation. Remarks on this clone: Its target is unknown.

Clones were sequenced by immunoSEQ multiplex PCR, and TCRdb holds only the in-frame ones, with some missing. This sample has some 82,000 clones, with roughly 87% found just once. Trimming removed 4 bases from V and 3 bases from J; junction bases left unmatched: 5. The CDR3 sequence is 14 residues long. In germline, CDR1 is SGHTS, CDR2 YDEGEE. The sequencing used unstimulated CD8+ T cells sorted from spleen or lymph node cells, collected before transplant. This chain connects TRBV5-8 to TRBJ1-1, with 8 bases that match TRBD1. The source is a human donor who was the organ donor for an intestinal transplant. The CDR3 bases are TGTGCCAGCAGCCCAGACAGGGGAGACACTGAAGCTTTCTTT. Its protein is CASSPDRGDTEAFF.